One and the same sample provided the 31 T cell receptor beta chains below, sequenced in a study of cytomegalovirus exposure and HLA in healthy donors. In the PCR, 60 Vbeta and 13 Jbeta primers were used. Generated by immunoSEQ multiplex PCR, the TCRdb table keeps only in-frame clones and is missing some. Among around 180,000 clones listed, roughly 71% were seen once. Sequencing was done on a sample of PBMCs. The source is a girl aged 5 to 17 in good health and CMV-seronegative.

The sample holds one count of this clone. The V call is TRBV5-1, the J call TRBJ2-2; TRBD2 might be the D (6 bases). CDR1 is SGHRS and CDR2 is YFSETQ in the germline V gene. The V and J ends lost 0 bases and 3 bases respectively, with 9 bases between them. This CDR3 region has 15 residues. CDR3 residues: CASSLVGGDTGELFF. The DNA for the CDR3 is TGCGCCAGCAGCTTGGTCGGGGGTGACACCGGGGAGCTGTTTTTT.

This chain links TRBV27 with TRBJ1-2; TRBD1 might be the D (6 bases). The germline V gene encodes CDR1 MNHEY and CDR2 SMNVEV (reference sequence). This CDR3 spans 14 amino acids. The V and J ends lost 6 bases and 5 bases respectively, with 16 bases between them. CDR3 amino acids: CASSPRGGGYGYTF. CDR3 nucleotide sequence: TGTGCCAGCAGCCCGCGGGGAGGGGGGTATGGCTACACCTTC.

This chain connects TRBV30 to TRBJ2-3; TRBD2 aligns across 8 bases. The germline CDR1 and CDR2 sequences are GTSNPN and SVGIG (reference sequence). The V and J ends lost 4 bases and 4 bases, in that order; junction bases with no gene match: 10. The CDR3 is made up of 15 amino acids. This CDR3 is CAWKVLAGGPDTQYF. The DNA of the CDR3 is TGTGCCTGGAAGGTTCTGGCGGGGGGCCCAGATACGCAGTATTTT.

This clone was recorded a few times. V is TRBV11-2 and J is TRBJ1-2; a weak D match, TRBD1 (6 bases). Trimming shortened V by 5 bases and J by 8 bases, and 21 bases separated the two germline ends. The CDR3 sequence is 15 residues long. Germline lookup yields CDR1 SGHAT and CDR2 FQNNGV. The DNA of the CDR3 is TGTGCCAGCAGCCATTGGACAGATGGTTACGGAGGCTACACCTTC. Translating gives CASSHWTDGYGGYTF. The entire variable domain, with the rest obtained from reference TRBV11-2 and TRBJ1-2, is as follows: EAGVAQSPRYKIIEKRQSVAFWCNPISGHATLYWYQQILGQGPKLLIQFQNNGVVDDSQLPKDRFSAERLKGVDSTLKIQPAKLEDSAVYLCASSHWTDGYGGYTFGSGTRLTVV.

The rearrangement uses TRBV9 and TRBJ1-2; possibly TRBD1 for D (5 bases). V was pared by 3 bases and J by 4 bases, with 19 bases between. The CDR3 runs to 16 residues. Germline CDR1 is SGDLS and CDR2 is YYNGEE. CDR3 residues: CASSGTLTDYSYGYTF. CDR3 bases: TGTGCCAGCAGCGGGACCCTGACAGATTATTCCTATGGCTACACCTTC.

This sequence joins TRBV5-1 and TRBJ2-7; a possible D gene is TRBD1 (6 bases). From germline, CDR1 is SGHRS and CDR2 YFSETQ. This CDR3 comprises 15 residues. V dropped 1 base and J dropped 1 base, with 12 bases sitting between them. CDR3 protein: CASSLMQGWSYEQYF. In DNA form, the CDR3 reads TGCGCCAGCAGCTTGATGCAGGGGTGGTCCTACGAGCAGTACTTC.

The CDR3 sequence: CASSRLAENTGELFF. For the CDR3, the DNA is TGCGCCAGCAGTCGTTTAGCGGAGAACACCGGGGAGCTGTTTTTT. The J gene is TRBJ2-2, the V gene TRBV5-1; D possibly corresponds to TRBD2 (6 bases). The V gene's germline CDR1 is SGHRS and CDR2 YFSETQ. CDR3 length equals 15 residues. Deletions cut 5 bases from V and 1 base from J, with 12 bases between.

The chain's CDR3 is CASNPVRGANEKLFF. CDR3 nucleotides: TGTGCCAGTAACCCCGTTCGGGGGGCTAATGAAAAACTGTTTTTT. The J gene is TRBJ1-4, the V gene TRBV19; a weak D match, TRBD1 (5 bases). This CDR3 contains 15 residues. The germline V gene encodes CDR1 LNHDA and CDR2 SQIVND (reference sequence). Trimming removed 7 bases from V and 3 bases from J, with 15 bases in between.

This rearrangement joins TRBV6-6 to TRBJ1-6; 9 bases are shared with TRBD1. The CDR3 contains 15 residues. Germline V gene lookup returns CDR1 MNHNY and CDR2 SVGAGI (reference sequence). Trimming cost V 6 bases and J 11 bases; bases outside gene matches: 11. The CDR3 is CASSPSGTGQPPLHF. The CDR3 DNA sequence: TGTGCCAGCAGCCCATCCGGGACAGGGCAACCACCCCTCCACTTT.

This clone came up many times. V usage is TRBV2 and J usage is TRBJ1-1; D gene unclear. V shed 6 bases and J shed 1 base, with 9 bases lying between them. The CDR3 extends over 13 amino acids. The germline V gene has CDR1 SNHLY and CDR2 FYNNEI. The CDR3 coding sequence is TGTGCCAGCAGAGGCCGGGGGAACACTGAAGCTTTCTTT. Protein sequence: CASRGRGNTEAFF.

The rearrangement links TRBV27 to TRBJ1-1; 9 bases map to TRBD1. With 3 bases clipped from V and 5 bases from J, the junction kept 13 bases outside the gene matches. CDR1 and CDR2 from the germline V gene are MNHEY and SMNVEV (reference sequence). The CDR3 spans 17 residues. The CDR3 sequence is CASSFSFGQGKWTEAFF. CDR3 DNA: TGTGCCAGCAGTTTTAGTTTCGGACAGGGGAAGTGGACTGAAGCTTTCTTT.

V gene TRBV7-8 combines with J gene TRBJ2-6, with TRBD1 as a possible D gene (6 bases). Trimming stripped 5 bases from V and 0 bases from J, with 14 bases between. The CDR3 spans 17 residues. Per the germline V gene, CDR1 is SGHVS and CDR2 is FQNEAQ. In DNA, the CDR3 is TGTGCCAGCAGCGTCAGGGGCCAACCCTCTGGGGCCAACGTCCTGACTTTC. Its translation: CASSVRGQPSGANVLTF.

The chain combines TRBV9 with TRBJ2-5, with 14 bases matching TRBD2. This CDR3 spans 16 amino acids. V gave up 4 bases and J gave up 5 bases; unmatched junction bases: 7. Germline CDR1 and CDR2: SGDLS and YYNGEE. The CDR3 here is CASSPGLAGVGETQYF. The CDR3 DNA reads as TGTGCCAGCAGCCCGGGACTAGCGGGGGTCGGGGAGACCCAGTACTTC.

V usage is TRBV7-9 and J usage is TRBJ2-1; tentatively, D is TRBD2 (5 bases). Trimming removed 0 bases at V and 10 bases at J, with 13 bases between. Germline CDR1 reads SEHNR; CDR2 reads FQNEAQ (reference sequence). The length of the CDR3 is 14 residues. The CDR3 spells CASSLASGMWEQFF. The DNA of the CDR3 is TGTGCCAGCAGCTTAGCGTCGGGGATGTGGGAGCAGTTCTTC.

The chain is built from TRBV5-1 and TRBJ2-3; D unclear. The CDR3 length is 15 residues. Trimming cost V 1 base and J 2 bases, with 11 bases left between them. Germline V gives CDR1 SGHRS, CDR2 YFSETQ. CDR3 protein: CASSLYGGTTDTQYF. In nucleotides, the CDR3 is TGCGCCAGCAGCTTGTACGGCGGCACCACAGATACGCAGTATTTT.

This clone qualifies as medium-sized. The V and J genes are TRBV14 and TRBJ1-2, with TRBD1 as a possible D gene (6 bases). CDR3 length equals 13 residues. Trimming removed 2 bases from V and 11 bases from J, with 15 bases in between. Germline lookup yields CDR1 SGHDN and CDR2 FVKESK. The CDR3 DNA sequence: TGTGCCAGCAGCCAAAGAAACAGGGCTGGGTACACCTTC. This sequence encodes CASSQRNRAGYTF.

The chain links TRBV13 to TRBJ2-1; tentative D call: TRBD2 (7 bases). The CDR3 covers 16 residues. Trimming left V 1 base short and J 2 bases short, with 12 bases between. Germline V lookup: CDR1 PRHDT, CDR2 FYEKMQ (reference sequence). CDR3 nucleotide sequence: TGTGCCAGCAGCTTAGAGTCGGGGGGCACCTACAATGAGCAGTTCTTC. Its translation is CASSLESGGTYNEQFF.

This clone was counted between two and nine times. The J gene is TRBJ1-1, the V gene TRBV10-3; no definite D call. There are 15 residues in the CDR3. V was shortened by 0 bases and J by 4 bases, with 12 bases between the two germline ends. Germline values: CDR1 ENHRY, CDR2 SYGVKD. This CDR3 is CAISESSGEATEAFF. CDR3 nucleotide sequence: TGTGCCATCAGTGAGTCGAGTGGTGAGGCCACTGAAGCTTTCTTT.

The CDR3 spells CASSLRLAGGIGYEQYF. As DNA, the CDR3 is TGTGCCAGCAGCTTAAGACTAGCGGGGGGTATTGGGTACGAGCAGTACTTC. The J gene is TRBJ2-7, the V gene TRBV7-8; 13 bases are a match to TRBD2. The CDR3 loop spans 17 amino acids. V gave up 2 bases and J gave up 4 bases; unmatched junction bases: 8. From germline, CDR1 is SGHVS and CDR2 FQNEAQ.

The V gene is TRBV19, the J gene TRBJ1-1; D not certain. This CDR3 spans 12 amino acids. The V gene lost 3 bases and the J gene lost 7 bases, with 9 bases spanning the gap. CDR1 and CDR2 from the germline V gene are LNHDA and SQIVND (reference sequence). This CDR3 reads CASSILNGEAFF. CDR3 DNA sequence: TGTGCCAGTAGTATCCTAAACGGTGAAGCTTTCTTT.

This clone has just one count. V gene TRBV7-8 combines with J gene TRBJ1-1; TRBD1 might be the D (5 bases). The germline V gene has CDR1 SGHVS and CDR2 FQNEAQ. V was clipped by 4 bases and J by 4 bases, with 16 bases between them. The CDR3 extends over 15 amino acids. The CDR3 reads CASSSREGGVTEAFF. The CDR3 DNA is TGTGCCAGCAGCTCCCGAGAGGGAGGGGTCACTGAAGCTTTCTTT. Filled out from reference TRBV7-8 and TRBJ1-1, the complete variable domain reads GAGVSQSPRYKVAKRGQDVALRCDPISGHVSLFWYQQALGQGPEFLTYFQNEAQLDKSGLPSDRFFAERPEGSVSTLKIQRTQQEDSAVYLCASSSREGGVTEAFFGQGTRLTVV.

The DNA for the CDR3 is TGTGCCAGCCAGACAGGGTCCTACGAGCAGTACTTC. As protein: CASQTGSYEQYF. J is TRBJ2-7 and V is TRBV19, with 7 bases fitting TRBD1. Per the germline V gene, CDR1 is LNHDA and CDR2 is SQIVND (reference sequence). Trimming removed 9 bases from V and 1 base from J; junction bases left unmatched: 3. The CDR3 length is 12 residues.

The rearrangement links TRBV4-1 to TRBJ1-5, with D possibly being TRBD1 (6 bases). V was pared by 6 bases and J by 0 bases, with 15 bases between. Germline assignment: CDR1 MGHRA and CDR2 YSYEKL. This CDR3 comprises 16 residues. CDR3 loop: CASRPRTAYSNQPQHF. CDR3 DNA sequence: TGCGCCAGCAGACCCCGGACAGCCTATAGCAATCAGCCCCAGCATTTT.

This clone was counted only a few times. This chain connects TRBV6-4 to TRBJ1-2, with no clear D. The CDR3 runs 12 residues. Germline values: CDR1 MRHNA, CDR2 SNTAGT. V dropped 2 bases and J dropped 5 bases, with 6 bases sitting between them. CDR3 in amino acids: CASSDEHYGYTF. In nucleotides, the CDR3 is TGTGCCAGCAGTGACGAGCATTATGGCTACACCTTC.

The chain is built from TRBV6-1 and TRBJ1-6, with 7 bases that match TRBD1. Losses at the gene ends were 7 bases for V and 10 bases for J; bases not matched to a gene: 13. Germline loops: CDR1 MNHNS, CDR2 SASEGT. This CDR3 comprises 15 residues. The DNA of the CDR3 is TGTGCCAGCACCAGCACGACAGGGTGGGAGTCACCCCTCCACTTT. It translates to CASTSTTGWESPLHF.

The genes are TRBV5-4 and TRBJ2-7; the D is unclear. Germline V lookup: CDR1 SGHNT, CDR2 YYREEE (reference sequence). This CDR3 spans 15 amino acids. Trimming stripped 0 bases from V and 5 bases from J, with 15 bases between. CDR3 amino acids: CASSLGSSSTDEQYF. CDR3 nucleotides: TGTGCCAGCAGCTTGGGGTCTAGTTCTACGGACGAGCAGTACTTC.

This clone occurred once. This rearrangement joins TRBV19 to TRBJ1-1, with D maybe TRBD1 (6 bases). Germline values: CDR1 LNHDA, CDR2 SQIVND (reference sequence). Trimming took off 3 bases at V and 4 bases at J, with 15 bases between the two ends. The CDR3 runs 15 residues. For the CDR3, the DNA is TGTGCCAGTAGTATTTCAGGGAAAGGGGGCACTGAAGCTTTCTTT. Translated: CASSISGKGGTEAFF.

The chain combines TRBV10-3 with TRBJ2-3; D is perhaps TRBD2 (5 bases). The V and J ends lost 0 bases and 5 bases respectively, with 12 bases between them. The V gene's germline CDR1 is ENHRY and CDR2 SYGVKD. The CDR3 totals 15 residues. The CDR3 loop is CAISESRRSLDTQYF. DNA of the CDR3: TGTGCCATCAGTGAGTCGCGGAGGAGCTTAGATACGCAGTATTTT.

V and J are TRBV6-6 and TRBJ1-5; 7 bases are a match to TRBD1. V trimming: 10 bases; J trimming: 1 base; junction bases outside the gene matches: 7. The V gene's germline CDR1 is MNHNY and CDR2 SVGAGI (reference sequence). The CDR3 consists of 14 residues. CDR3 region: CATQQGQSNQPQHF. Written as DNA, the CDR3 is TGTGCCACACAACAGGGGCAGAGCAATCAGCCCCAGCATTTT.

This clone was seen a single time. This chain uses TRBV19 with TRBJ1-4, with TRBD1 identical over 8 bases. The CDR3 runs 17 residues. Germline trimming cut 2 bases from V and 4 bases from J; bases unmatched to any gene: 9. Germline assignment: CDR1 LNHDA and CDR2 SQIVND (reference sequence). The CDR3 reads CASSITLWTGSNEKLFF. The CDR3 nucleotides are TGTGCCAGTAGTATAACTCTGTGGACAGGGAGTAATGAAAAACTGTTTTTT. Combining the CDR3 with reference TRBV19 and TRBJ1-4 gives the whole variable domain DGGITQSPKYLFRKEGQNVTLSCEQNLNHDAMYWYRQDPGQGLRLIYYSQIVNDFQKGDIAEGYSVSREKKESFPLTVTSAQKNPTAFYLCASSITLWTGSNEKLFFGSGTQLSVL.

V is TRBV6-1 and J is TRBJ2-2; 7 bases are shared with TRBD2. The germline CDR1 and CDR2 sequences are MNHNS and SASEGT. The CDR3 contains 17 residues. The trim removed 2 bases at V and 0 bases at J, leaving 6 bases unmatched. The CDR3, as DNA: TGTGCCAGCAGTGAAATCGGTGCGGGGGCGAACACCGGGGAGCTGTTTTTT. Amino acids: CASSEIGAGANTGELFF.